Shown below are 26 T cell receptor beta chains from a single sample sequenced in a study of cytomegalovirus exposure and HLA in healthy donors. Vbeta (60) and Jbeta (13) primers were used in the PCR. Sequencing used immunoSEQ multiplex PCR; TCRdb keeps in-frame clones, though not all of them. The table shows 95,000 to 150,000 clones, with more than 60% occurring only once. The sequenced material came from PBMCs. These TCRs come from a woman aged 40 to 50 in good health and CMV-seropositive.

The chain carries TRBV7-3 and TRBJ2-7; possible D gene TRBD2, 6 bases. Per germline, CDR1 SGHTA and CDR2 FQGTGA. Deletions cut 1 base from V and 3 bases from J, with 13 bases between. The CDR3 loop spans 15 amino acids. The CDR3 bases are TGTGCCAGCAGCTTAATCCTAGCGACCGACTACGAGCAGTACTTC. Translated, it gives CASSLILATDYEQYF. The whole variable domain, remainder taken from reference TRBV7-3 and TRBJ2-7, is GAGVSQTPSNKVTEKGKYVELRCDPISGHTALYWYRQSLGQGPEFLIYFQGTGAADDSGLPNDRFFAVRPEGSVSTLKIQRTERGDSAVYLCASSLILATDYEQYFGPGTRLTVT.

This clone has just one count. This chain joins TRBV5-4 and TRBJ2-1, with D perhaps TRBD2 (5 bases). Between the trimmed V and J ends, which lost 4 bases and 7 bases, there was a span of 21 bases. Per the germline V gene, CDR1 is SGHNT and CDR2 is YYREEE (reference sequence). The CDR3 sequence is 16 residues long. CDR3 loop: CASSPTGSNLLNEQFF. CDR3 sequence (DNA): TGTGCCAGCAGCCCCACGGGGAGCAATCTTCTGAATGAGCAGTTCTTC.

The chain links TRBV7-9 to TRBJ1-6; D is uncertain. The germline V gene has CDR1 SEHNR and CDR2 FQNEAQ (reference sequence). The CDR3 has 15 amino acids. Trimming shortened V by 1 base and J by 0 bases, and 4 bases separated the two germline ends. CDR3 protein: CASSLESSYNSPLHF. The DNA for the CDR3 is TGTGCCAGCAGCTTAGAGAGCTCCTATAATTCACCCCTCCACTTT.

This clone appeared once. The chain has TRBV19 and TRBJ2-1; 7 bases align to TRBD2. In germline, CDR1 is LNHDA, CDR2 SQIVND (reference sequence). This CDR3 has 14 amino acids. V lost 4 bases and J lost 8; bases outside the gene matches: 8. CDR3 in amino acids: CASSNGGIIYEQFF. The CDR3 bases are TGTGCCAGTAGTAACGGGGGGATCATCTATGAGCAGTTCTTC.

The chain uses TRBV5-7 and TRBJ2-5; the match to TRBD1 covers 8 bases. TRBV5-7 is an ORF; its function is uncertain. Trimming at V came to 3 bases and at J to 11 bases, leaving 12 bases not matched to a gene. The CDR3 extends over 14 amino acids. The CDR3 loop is CASSSGQVLPEQYF. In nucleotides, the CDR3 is TGTGCCAGCAGCTCGGGACAGGTACTCCCTGAGCAGTACTTC.

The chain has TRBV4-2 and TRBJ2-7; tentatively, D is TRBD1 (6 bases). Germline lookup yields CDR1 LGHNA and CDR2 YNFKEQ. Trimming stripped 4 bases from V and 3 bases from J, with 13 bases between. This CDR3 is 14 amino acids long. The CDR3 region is CASSPSLGGYEQYF. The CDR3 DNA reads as TGTGCCAGCAGCCCGTCTCTAGGGGGCTACGAGCAGTACTTC.

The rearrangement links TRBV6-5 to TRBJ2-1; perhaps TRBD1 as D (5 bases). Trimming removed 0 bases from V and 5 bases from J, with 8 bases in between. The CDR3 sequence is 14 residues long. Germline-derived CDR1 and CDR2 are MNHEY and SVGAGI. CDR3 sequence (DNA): TGTGCCAGCAGTTACTCCCAGGGTAACAATGAGCAGTTCTTC. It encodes CASSYSQGNNEQFF.

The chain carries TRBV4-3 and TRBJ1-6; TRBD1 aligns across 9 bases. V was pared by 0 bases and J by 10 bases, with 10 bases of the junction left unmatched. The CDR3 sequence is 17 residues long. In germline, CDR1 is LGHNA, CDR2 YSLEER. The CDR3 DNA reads TGCGCCAGCAGCCAAGATCGCCCAGGACAGGGGACCTCACCCCTCCACTTT. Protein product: CASSQDRPGQGTSPLHF.

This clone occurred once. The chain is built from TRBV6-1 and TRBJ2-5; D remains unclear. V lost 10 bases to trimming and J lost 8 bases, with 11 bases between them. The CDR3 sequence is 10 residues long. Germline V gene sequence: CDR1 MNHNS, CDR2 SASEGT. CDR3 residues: CATLSYTQYF. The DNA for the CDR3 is TGTGCCACACTTAGCTACACCCAGTACTTC.

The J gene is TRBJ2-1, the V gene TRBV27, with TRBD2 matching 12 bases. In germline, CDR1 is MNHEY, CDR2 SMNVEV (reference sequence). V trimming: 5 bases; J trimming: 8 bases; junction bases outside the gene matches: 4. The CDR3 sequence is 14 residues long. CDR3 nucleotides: TGTGCCAGCAGTAGGACTAGCGGGATGTATGAGCAGTTCTTC. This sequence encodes CASSRTSGMYEQFF.

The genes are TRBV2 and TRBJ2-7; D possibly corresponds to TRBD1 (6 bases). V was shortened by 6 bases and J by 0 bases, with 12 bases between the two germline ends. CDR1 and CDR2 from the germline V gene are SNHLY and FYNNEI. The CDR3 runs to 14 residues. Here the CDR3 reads CASRWDKSSYEQYF. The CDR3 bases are TGTGCCAGCAGGTGGGACAAGAGCTCCTACGAGCAGTACTTC.

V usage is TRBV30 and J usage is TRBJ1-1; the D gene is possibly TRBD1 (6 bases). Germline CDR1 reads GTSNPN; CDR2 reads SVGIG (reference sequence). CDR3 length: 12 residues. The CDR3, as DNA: TGTGGAGGAGGACAGCTAAACACTGAAGCTTTCTTT. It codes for CGGGQLNTEAFF.

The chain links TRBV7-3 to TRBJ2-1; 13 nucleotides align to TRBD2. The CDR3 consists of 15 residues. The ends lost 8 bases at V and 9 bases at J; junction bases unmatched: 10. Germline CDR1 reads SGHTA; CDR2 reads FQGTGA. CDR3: CASGLLAGGLGEQFF. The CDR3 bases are TGTGCCAGCGGGTTACTAGCGGGGGGGCTAGGTGAGCAGTTCTTC.

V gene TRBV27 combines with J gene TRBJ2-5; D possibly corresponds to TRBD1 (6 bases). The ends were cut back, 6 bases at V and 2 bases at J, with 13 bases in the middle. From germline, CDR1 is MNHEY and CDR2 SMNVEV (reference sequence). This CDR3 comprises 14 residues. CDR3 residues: CASRGTLTQETQYF. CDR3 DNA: TGTGCCAGCAGAGGGACACTTACACAAGAGACCCAGTACTTC.

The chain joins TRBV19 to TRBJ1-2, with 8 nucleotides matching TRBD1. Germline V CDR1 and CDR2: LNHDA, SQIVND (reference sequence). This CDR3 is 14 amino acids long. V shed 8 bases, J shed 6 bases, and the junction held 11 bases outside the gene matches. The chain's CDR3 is CASSTTGTGNGYTF. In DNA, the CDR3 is TGTGCCAGTTCCACAACCGGGACAGGCAATGGCTACACCTTC.

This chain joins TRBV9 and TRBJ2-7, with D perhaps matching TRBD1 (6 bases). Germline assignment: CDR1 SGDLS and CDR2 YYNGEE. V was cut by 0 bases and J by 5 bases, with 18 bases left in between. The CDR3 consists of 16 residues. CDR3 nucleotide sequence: TGTGCCAGCAGCGTAGCTGGACAGACATTTGCCCACGAGCAGTACTTC. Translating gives CASSVAGQTFAHEQYF.

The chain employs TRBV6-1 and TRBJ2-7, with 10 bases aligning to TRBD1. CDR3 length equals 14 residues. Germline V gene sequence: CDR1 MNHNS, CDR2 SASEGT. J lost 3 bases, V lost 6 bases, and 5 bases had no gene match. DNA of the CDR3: TGTGCCAGCAGGCCGGGACAGGGGAACTACGAGCAGTACTTC. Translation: CASRPGQGNYEQYF.

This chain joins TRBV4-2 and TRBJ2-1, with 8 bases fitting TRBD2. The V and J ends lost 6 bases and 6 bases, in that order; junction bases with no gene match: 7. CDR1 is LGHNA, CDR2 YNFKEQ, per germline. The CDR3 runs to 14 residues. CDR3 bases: TGTGCCAGCAGTCCGGGCGGGAGGATCAATGAGCAGTTCTTC. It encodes CASSPGGRINEQFF.

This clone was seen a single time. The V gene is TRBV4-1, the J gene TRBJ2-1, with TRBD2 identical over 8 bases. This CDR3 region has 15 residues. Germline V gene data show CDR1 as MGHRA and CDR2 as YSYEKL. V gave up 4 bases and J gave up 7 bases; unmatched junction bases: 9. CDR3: CASSPRTSRENEQFF. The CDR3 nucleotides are TGCGCCAGCAGCCCTCGGACTAGCCGTGAGAATGAGCAGTTCTTC.

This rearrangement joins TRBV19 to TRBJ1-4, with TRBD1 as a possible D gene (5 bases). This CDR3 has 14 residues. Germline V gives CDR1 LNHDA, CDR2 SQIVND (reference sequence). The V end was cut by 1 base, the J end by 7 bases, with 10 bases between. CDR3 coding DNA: TGTGCCAGTAGTATAGGCAGGGAGGCTGAAAAACTGTTTTTT. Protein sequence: CASSIGREAEKLFF. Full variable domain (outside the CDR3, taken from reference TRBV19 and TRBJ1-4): DGGITQSPKYLFRKEGQNVTLSCEQNLNHDAMYWYRQDPGQGLRLIYYSQIVNDFQKGDIAEGYSVSREKKESFPLTVTSAQKNPTAFYLCASSIGREAEKLFFGSGTQLSVL.

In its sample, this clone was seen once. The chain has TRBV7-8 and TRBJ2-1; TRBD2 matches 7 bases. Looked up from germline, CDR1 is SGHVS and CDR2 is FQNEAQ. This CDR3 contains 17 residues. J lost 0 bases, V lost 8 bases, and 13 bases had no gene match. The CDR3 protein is CASQSQRDRFSYNEQFF. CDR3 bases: TGTGCCAGCCAGTCCCAGCGGGACCGCTTCTCCTACAATGAGCAGTTCTTC.

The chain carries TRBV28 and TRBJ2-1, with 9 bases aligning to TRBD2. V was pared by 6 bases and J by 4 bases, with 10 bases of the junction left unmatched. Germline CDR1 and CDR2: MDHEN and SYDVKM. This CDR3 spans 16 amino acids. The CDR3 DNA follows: TGTGCCAGCAGGAGACTGACTAGCGGACTTTACAATGAGCAGTTCTTC. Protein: CASRRLTSGLYNEQFF.

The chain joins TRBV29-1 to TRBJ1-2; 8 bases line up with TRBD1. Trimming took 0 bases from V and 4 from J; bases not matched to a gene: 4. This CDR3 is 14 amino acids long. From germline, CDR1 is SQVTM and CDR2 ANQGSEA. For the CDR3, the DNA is TGCAGCGTTGAAGAACAGGGGGGCCCCTATGGCTACACCTTC. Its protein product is CSVEEQGGPYGYTF.

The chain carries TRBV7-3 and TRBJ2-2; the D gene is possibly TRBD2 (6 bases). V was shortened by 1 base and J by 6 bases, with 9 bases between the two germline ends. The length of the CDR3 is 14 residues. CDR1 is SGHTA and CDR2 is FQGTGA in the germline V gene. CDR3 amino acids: CASSLIGEAGELFF. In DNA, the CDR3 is TGTGCCAGCAGCTTAATCGGGGAGGCCGGGGAGCTGTTTTTT.

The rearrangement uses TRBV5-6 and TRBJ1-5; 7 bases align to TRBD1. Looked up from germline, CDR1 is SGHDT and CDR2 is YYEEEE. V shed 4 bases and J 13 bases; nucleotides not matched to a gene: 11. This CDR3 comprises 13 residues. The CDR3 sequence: CASSNTRDREQHF. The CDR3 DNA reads TGTGCCAGCAGCAACACCCGGGACAGAGAACAGCATTTT.

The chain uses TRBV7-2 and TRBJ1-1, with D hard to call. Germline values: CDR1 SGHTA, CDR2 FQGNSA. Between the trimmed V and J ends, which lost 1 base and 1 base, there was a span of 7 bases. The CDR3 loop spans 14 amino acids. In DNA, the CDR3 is TGTGCCAGCAGCTTAGGCCGAGCGAACACTGAAGCTTTCTTT. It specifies CASSLGRANTEAFF.